The clone carrying this TCR beta chain was detected a few times. Its cognate antigen is unknown. Germline assignment: CDR1 PRHDT and CDR2 FYEKMQ (reference sequence). V lost 5 bases and J 8 bases, leaving 18 bases between the germline ends. The CDR3 consists of 14 residues. Carried by the TCR beta cDNA libraries were unique molecular identifiers. TCRdb analysed the PCR reads with MiXCR anew, one entry per CDR3 protein. This sample has hundreds of thousands of distinct CDR3 sequences, with approximately 30% found just once. The data were taken from a study of post-analysis software for immune sequencing data. Study observations and caveats: There was significantly lower normalized Chao1 diversity in multiple sclerosis patients than in controls. Relative to controls, patients had several TRBV segments at higher frequency, with TRBV5-6, TRBV5-1 and TRBV20-1 among these. Those samples that were prepared in the same batch co-clustered strongly by F measure.

The chain is built from TRBV13 and TRBJ1-1; D not certain. The sequencing sample was made of blood. The TCR originated in a girl aged 10 to 17 with multiple sclerosis. Written as DNA, the CDR3 is TGTGCCAGCAGCGGCGAGTGGGATGAACGAGAAGCTTTCTTT. It translates to CASSGEWDEREAFF.